This TCR beta chain appears in the sequencing data of a study of pediatric ulcerative colitis. The assay was immunoSEQ multiplex PCR, and TCRdb's table has in-frame clones only and misses some. The repertoire has 15,000 to 20,000 clones, about two thirds of them found once; the top ten carry 3.4%. Trimming at V came to 7 bases and at J to 7 bases, leaving 12 bases not matched to a gene. CDR1 MNHEY and CDR2 SMNVEV come from the germline V gene (reference sequence). This CDR3 spans 15 amino acids. Rectal tissue came from one to two pinch biopsies taken at colonoscopy. The source material was gut tissue. The clonotype comes from a girl between 10 and 17 years old with moderate ulcerative colitis. V is TRBV27 and J is TRBJ2-3, with 9 bases lining up with TRBD2. CDR3 sequence (DNA): TGTGCCAGCAAGACAAGGGGCGGGGGGGCAAATACGCAGTATTTT. This translates into CASKTRGGGANTQYF.